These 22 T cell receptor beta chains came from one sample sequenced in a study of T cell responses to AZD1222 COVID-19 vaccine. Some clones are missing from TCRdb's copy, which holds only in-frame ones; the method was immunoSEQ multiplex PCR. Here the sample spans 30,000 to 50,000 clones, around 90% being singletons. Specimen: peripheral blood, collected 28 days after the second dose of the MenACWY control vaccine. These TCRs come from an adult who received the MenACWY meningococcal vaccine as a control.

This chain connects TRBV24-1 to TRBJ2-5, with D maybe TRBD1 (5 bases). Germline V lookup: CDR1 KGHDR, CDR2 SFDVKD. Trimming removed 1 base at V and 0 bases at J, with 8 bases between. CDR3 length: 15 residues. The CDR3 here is CATSDFPGNQETQYF. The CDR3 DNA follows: TGTGCCACCAGTGATTTTCCAGGGAACCAAGAGACCCAGTACTTC.

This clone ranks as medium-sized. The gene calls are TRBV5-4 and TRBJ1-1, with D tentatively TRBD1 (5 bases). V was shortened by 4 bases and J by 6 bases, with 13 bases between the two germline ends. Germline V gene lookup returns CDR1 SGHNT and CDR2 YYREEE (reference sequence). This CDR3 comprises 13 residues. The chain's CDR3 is CASSDLGGAEAFF. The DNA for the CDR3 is TGTGCCAGCAGCGACTTGGGGGGGGCTGAAGCTTTCTTT. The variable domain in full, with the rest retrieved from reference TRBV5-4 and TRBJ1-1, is ETGVTQSPTHLIKTRGQQVTLRCSSQSGHNTVSWYQQALGQGPQFIFQYYREEENGRGNFPPRFSGLQFPNYSSELNVNALELDDSALYLCASSDLGGAEAFFGQGTRLTVV.

The CDR3: CASRRQGATNYGYTF. The CDR3 coding sequence is TGTGCCAGCAGGCGACAGGGGGCAACTAACTATGGCTACACCTTC. The chain has TRBV6-5 and TRBJ1-2; 10 bases fit TRBD1. The germline V gene encodes CDR1 MNHEY and CDR2 SVGAGI. The CDR3 extends over 15 amino acids. V shed 6 bases and J 0 bases; nucleotides not matched to a gene: 4.

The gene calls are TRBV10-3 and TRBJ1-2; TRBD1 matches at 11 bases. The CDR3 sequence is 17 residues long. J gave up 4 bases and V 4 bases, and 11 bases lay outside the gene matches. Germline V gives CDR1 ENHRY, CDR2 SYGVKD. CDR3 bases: TGTGCCATCAGTGTCATTGGTTCCGGGACAGGGGGCTATGGCTACACCTTC. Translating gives CAISVIGSGTGGYGYTF.

For the CDR3, the DNA is TGTGCCTGGAGTCAGGGAAGGGATGGCTACACCTTC. Translated, it gives CAWSQGRDGYTF. This rearrangement joins TRBV30 to TRBJ1-2, with TRBD1 as a possible D gene (5 bases). This CDR3 is built from 12 residues. Germline V gene lookup returns CDR1 GTSNPN and CDR2 SVGIG (reference sequence). With 2 bases removed from V and 6 bases from J, the gap between germline ends came to 10 bases.

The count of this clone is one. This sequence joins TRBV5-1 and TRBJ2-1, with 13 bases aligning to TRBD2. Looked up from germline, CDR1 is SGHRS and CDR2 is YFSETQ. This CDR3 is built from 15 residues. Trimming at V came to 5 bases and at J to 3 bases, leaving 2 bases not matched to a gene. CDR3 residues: CASRLAGGSYNEQFF. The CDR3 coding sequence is TGCGCCAGCAGACTAGCGGGAGGGAGCTACAATGAGCAGTTCTTC. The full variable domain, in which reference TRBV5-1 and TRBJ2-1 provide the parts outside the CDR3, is KAGVTQTPRYLIKTRGQQVTLSCSPISGHRSVSWYQQTPGQGLQFLFEYFSETQRNKGNFPGRFSGRQFSNSRSEMNVSTLELGDSALYLCASRLAGGSYNEQFFGPGTRLTVL.

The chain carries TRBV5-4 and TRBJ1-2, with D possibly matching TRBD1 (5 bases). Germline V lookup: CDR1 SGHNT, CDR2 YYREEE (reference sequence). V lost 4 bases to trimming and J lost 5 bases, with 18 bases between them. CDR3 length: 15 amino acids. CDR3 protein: CASSANPGPDYGYTF. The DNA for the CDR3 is TGTGCCAGCAGCGCAAACCCGGGACCGGATTATGGCTACACCTTC.

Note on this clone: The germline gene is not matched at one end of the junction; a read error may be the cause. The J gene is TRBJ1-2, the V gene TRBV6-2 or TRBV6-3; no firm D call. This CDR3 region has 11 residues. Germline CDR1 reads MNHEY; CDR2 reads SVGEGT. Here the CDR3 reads CASSSDRVRSF. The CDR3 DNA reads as TGTGCCAGCAGTTCCGATAGGGTGAGGTCCTTC.

This CDR3 reads CASSFEGGEQFF. In DNA form, the CDR3 reads TGTGCCAGCAGCTTCGAGGGTGGTGAGCAGTTCTTC. This chain connects TRBV7-9 to TRBJ2-1; tentative D call: TRBD2 (5 bases). The CDR3 runs to 12 residues. Germline lookup yields CDR1 SEHNR and CDR2 FQNEAQ (reference sequence). Trimming removed 3 bases at V and 9 bases at J, with 9 bases between.

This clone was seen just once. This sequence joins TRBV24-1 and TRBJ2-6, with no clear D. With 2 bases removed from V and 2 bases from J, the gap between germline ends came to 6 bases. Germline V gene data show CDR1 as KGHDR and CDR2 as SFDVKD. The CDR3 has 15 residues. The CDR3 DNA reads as TGTGCCACCAGTGATTGGTCGGCTGGGGCCAACGTCCTGACTTTC. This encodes CATSDWSAGANVLTF.

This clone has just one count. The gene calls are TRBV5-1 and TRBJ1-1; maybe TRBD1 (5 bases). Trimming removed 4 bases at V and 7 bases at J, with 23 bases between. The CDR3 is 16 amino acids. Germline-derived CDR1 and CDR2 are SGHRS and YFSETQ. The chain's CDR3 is CASSTGHFQGWDEAFF. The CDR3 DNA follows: TGCGCCAGCAGCACCGGGCACTTTCAGGGTTGGGATGAAGCTTTCTTT. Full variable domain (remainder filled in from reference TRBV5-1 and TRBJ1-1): KAGVTQTPRYLIKTRGQQVTLSCSPISGHRSVSWYQQTPGQGLQFLFEYFSETQRNKGNFPGRFSGRQFSNSRSEMNVSTLELGDSALYLCASSTGHFQGWDEAFFGQGTRLTVV.

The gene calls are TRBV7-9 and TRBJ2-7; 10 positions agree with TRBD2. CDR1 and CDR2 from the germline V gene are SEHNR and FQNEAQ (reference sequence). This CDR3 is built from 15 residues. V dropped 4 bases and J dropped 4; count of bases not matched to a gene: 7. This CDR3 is CASSWTSGAPYEQYF. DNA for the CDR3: TGTGCCAGCAGCTGGACTAGCGGAGCCCCGTACGAGCAGTACTTC.

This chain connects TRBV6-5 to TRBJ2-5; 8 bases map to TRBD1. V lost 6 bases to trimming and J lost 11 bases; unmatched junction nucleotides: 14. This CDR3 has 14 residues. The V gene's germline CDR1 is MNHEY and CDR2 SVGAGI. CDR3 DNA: TGTGCCAGCAGACCGATCGACAGGGGCCCTCTACAGTACTTC. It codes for CASRPIDRGPLQYF.

The CDR3 loop reads CASSYGTGPYEQYF. The CDR3 nucleotides read TGTGCCAGCAGTTATGGGACAGGCCCCTACGAGCAGTACTTC. The rearrangement uses TRBV6-5 and TRBJ2-7; 8 positions match TRBD1. V was pared by 3 bases and J by 2 bases, with 3 bases of the junction left unmatched. The CDR3 runs to 14 residues. CDR1 is MNHEY and CDR2 is SVGAGI in the germline V gene.

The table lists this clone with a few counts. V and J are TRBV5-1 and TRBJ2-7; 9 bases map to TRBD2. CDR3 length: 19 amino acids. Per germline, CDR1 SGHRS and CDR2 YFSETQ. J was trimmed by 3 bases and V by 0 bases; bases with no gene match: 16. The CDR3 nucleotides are TGCGCCAGCAGCTTGGCGGGACAGAGAGAGACTAGCGGAAGCTACGAGCAGTACTTC. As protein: CASSLAGQRETSGSYEQYF.

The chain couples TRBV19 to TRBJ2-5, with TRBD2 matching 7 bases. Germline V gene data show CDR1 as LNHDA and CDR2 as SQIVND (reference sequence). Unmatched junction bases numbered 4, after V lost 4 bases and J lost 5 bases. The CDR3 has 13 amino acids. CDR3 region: CASSSRLAETQYF. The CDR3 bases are TGTGCCAGTAGTAGCAGACTAGCCGAGACCCAGTACTTC.

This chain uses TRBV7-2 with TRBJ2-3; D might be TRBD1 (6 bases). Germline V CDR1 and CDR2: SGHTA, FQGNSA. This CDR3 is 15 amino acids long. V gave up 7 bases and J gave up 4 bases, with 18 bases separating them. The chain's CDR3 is CASTLGAQGPDTQYF. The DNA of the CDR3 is TGTGCCAGCACCCTAGGGGCCCAGGGGCCAGATACGCAGTATTTT.

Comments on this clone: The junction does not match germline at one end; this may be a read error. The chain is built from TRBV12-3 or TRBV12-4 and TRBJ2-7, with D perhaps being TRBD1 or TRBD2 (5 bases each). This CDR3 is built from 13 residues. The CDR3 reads CSSSSPGRYEQYF. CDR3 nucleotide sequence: TGTTCCAGCAGTTCGCCGGGACGATACGAGCAGTACTTC.

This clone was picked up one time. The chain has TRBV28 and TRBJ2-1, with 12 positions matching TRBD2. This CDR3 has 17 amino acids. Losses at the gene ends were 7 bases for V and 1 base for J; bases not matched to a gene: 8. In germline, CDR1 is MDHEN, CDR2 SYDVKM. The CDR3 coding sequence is TGTGCCAGCAAGCGACTAGCGGGAGAGCAATCCTACAATGAGCAGTTCTTC. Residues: CASKRLAGEQSYNEQFF.

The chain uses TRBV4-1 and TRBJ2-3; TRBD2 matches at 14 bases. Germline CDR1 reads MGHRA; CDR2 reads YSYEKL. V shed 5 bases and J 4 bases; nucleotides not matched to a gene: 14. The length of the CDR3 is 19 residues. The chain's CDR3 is CASSTLPRLAGGRADTQYF. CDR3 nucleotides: TGCGCCAGCAGCACCCTTCCTCGACTAGCGGGAGGGCGGGCAGATACGCAGTATTTT.

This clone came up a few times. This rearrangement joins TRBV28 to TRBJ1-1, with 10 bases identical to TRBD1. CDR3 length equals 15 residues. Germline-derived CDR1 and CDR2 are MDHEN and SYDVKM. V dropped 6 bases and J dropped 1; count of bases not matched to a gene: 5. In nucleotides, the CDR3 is TGTGCCAGCAGGGAAGGGGACAGGGGGAACACTGAAGCTTTCTTT. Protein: CASREGDRGNTEAFF.

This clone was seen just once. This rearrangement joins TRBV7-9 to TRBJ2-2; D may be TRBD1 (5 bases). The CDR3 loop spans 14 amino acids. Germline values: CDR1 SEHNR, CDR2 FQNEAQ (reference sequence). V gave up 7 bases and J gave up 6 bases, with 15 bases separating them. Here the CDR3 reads CASTRDMGPGELFF. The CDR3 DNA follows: TGTGCCAGCACCCGAGACATGGGGCCCGGGGAGCTGTTTTTT.